This passage covers 15 T cell receptor beta chains from one sample sequenced in a study of blood T cell repertoires in COVID-19. Produced via immunoSEQ multiplex PCR; TCRdb's table is partial and in-frame only. The sample gives 120,000 to 150,000 clones, roughly 88% of which show up once; roughly 10% is in the top ten. The specimen was peripheral blood. These receptors originate from a man between 60 and 75 years old with active or convalescent COVID-19.

This chain links TRBV6-6 with TRBJ2-1; 10 bases agree with TRBD2. The CDR3 is made up of 15 amino acids. Germline V CDR1 and CDR2: MNHNY, SVGAGI (reference sequence). The junction had 9 bases not matched to a gene; V was cut back by 4 bases and J by 9 bases. In DNA form, the CDR3 reads TGTGCCAGCAGTTTAACTAGCGGGATACAGGGTGAGCAGTTCTTC. This encodes CASSLTSGIQGEQFF.

This clone showed up just once. This chain links TRBV28 with TRBJ1-1; 11 bases match TRBD1. This CDR3 has 14 residues. Per germline, CDR1 MDHEN and CDR2 SYDVKM. V shed 6 bases, J shed 3 bases, and the junction held 3 bases outside the gene matches. Here the CDR3 reads CASSGQGAYTEAFF. In nucleotides, the CDR3 is TGTGCCAGCAGCGGACAGGGGGCCTACACTGAAGCTTTCTTT.

The chain couples TRBV5-1 to TRBJ2-7; 7 positions match TRBD1. CDR3 length equals 14 residues. Germline-derived CDR1 and CDR2 are SGHRS and YFSETQ. Trimming removed 5 bases from V and 6 bases from J; junction bases left unmatched: 11. CDR3 residues: CASREPDRDGEQYF. CDR3 DNA: TGCGCCAGCAGGGAGCCTGACAGGGACGGCGAGCAGTACTTC.

The V and J genes are TRBV9 and TRBJ2-7, with 10 bases aligning to TRBD1. V lost 0 bases to trimming and J lost 3 bases; unmatched junction nucleotides: 3. CDR3 size: 15 residues. Germline-derived CDR1 and CDR2 are SGDLS and YYNGEE. As DNA, the CDR3 is TGTGCCAGCAGCGTAGATTGGGACAGGGGCTACGAGCAGTACTTC. Its protein is CASSVDWDRGYEQYF.

As to this clone: The identical CDR3 is also encoded by other nucleotide sequences in the sample. J is TRBJ1-1 and V is TRBV24-1; 7 bases align to TRBD1. The CDR3 extends over 12 amino acids. Germline CDR1 KGHDR, CDR2 SFDVKD. Trimming removed 9 bases from V and 4 bases from J; junction bases left unmatched: 4. The CDR3 region is CATGDSGTEAFF. The DNA for the CDR3 is TGTGCCACCGGGGACAGTGGCACTGAAGCTTTCTTT.

The chain uses TRBV15 and TRBJ2-5; 9 bases are shared with TRBD2. V shed 0 bases and J 7 bases; nucleotides not matched to a gene: 15. The CDR3 is made up of 18 amino acids. Germline V lookup: CDR1 LNHNV, CDR2 YYDKDF (reference sequence). The CDR3 nucleotides read TGTGCCACCAGCAGAGAAACCTGGGCGGGAGGGGGGTACGGGACCCAGTACTTC. Protein: CATSRETWAGGGYGTQYF.

The gene calls are TRBV7-3 and TRBJ2-7; TRBD2 matches 7 bases. V lost 5 bases, J lost 4 bases, and 8 bases stayed unmatched. Germline V lookup: CDR1 SGHTA, CDR2 FQGTGA. The CDR3 sequence is 14 residues long. The CDR3 DNA sequence: TGTGCCAGCAGCCCCAGCGGGAAATGGTACGAGCAGTACTTC. Residues: CASSPSGKWYEQYF.

The J gene is TRBJ2-5, the V gene TRBV5-1; 12 bases fit TRBD2. CDR3 length: 16 residues. The V and J ends lost 0 bases and 5 bases, in that order; junction bases with no gene match: 5. Looked up from germline, CDR1 is SGHRS and CDR2 is YFSETQ. CDR3: CASSLGTSGTWETQYF. The CDR3 DNA follows: TGCGCCAGCAGCTTGGGGACTAGCGGGACCTGGGAGACCCAGTACTTC. The variable domain in full, completed from reference TRBV5-1 and TRBJ2-5, reads KAGVTQTPRYLIKTRGQQVTLSCSPISGHRSVSWYQQTPGQGLQFLFEYFSETQRNKGNFPGRFSGRQFSNSRSEMNVSTLELGDSALYLCASSLGTSGTWETQYFGPGTRLLVL.

The CDR3 protein is CASSEGRGLGYTF. The CDR3 nucleotides are TGTGCCAGCAGTGAGGGCAGGGGGCTTGGCTACACCTTC. The V call is TRBV6-4, the J call TRBJ1-2; the match to TRBD1 covers 8 bases. CDR3 length: 13 residues. Trimming at V came to 3 bases and at J to 7 bases, leaving 4 bases not matched to a gene. Germline CDR1 MRHNA, CDR2 SNTAGT.

As regards this clone: Mismatch with germline at one junction end may stem from a read error. The CDR3 loop is CASRSGHTGFAAF. Written as DNA, the CDR3 is TGTGCCAGCAGATCAGGGCACACCGGTTTCGCCGCTTTT. The genes are TRBV27 and TRBJ1-1, with a weak D call TRBD1 (5 bases). CDR3 size: 13 residues. Germline V CDR1 and CDR2: MNHEY, SMNVEV (reference sequence).

The genes are TRBV18 and TRBJ2-1; no clear D gene. V lost 1 base, J lost 8 bases, and 18 bases lay in between. The CDR3 runs to 16 residues. CDR1 and CDR2 from the germline V gene are KGHSH and LQKENI. CDR3 in amino acids: CASSPRVTPVWDEQFF. The DNA for the CDR3 is TGTGCCAGCTCACCACGCGTGACTCCCGTATGGGATGAGCAGTTCTTC.

The DNA of the CDR3 is TGTGCCAGCAGCCCCACGGGACAAGCAACTAATGAAAAACTGTTTTTT. As protein: CASSPTGQATNEKLFF. The chain has TRBV7-8 and TRBJ1-4, with D possibly matching TRBD1 (6 bases). CDR1 is SGHVS and CDR2 is FQNEAQ in the germline V gene. Trimming left V 5 bases short and J 0 bases short, with 13 bases between. The CDR3 extends over 16 amino acids.

The J gene is TRBJ2-7, the V gene TRBV19; 9 bases fit TRBD1. V was clipped by 5 bases and J by 0 bases; unmatched bases: 8. In germline, CDR1 is LNHDA, CDR2 SQIVND (reference sequence). CDR3 length: 16 amino acids. The CDR3 DNA follows: TGTGCCAGTAGTCGAACAGGGGGCTCCCCCTCCTACGAGCAGTACTTC. Amino acid sequence: CASSRTGGSPSYEQYF.

The chain is built from TRBV28 and TRBJ2-3; tentatively, D is TRBD1 (5 bases). Germline CDR1 is MDHEN and CDR2 is SYDVKM. The CDR3 covers 14 residues. V shed 4 bases and J shed 8 bases, with 16 bases lying between them. The CDR3 DNA follows: TGTGCCAGCAGTTCCCCCCCGGCAGACAGTACGCAGTATTTT. It is translated as CASSSPPADSTQYF.

The chain uses TRBV6-2 or TRBV6-3 and TRBJ1-5, with TRBD1 identical over 8 bases. Germline V gene sequence: CDR1 MNHEY, CDR2 SVGEGT. V gave up 5 bases and J gave up 7 bases; unmatched junction bases: 4. The length of the CDR3 is 13 residues. CDR3 sequence reads: CASSPGGRQPQHF. Written as DNA, the CDR3 is TGTGCCAGCAGTCCAGGGGGCCGGCAGCCCCAGCATTTT.